The source of this T cell receptor beta chain is a study of T cell changes during pregnancy in multiple sclerosis. Sequencing used immunoSEQ multiplex PCR; TCRdb keeps in-frame clones, though not all of them. The sample lists 60,000 to 70,000 clones; 90% to 95% were seen once. In this sample, this clone turned up once. Per the germline V gene, CDR1 is SEHNR and CDR2 is FQNEAQ (reference sequence). The CDR3 runs to 12 residues. V was clipped by 3 bases and J by 9 bases, with 9 bases between them. This clonotype was sampled from a female donor in good health, enrolled as a control in a pregnancy study. The chain employs TRBV7-9 and TRBJ2-1; D is perhaps TRBD2 (5 bases). The sequences come from peripheral blood, collected after pregnancy. The CDR3 sequence is CASSFPLGEQFF. CDR3 DNA: TGTGCCAGCAGCTTTCCACTAGGTGAGCAGTTCTTC.